This T cell receptor (beta chain) was obtained from a study of cytomegalovirus exposure and HLA in healthy donors. Study overall: The same platform as the roughly 670 first-cohort repertoires was used for the roughly 130 validation repertoires, a later analysis reported.

On this clone itself: Its target is not known.

Sequenced by immunoSEQ multiplex PCR; TCRdb stores in-frame clones only, minus some. The sample has roughly 330,000 clones; about 85% are singletons. Study-level results: The authors listed some 160 TCR beta chains as cytomegalovirus-associated. Usually a TCR sequence was rare, but some public TCRs were found in many donors.

Sequenced material: PBMCs. This clonotype was sampled from a woman between 25 and 40 years old in good health and CMV-seropositive.

The CDR3 reads CASSVGVGGPGETQYF. The CDR3 DNA sequence: TGTGCCAGCAGCGTAGGCGTGGGGGGGCCCGGGGAGACCCAGTACTTC. The chain links TRBV9 to TRBJ2-5, with D possibly being TRBD2 (7 bases). Germline V gene data show CDR1 as SGDLS and CDR2 as YYNGEE. Deletions cut 0 bases from V and 5 bases from J, with 17 bases between. The CDR3 totals 16 residues.